This T cell receptor beta chain is from a study of cytomegalovirus exposure and HLA in healthy donors. The PCR made use of 60 Vbeta and 13 Jbeta primers. Sequenced by immunoSEQ multiplex PCR; TCRdb stores in-frame clones only, minus some. There are some 110,000 clones in the sample; approximately 16% occur only once, and roughly 0.8% lies in the top ten. The table lists this clone with a few counts. The specimen sequenced was PBMCs. The sequence derives from a female donor in good health and CMV-seronegative.

CDR3 coding DNA: TGTGCCAGCAGCTCCCGGGACAGGGCTTACGGTGAGCAGTTCTTC. Its translation is CASSSRDRAYGEQFF. The chain uses TRBV21-1 and TRBJ2-1; the table's D call of TRBD1 was not tested on the DNA. TRBV21-1 is listed as a pseudogene. The CDR3 sequence is 15 residues long.